This entry describes one TCR beta chain. The CDR3 totals 14 residues. CDR1 and CDR2 (germline): LGHDT, YNNKEL (reference sequence). V lost 1 base and J 6 bases, leaving 12 bases between the germline ends. This sample is drawn from a study of blood T cell repertoires in COVID-19. Whole-study context: T cells, B-cell-depleted T cells, or PBMCs provided the cDNA or gDNA that served as material.

Original handling: Researchers report that nucleated cell counts were estimated from reference gene primer amplification. Sequencing used immunoSEQ multiplex PCR; TCRdb keeps in-frame clones, though not all of them. V, J and clone size are taken as reported in that table, and D and trimming were inferred from the DNA itself. The sample lists 400,000 to 450,000 clones; approximately 90% were seen once. The clonotype was recovered from a man younger than 30 with COVID-19, enrolled during active disease. The sample consisted of peripheral blood. The chain employs TRBV3-1 (or the pseudogene TRBV3-2) and TRBJ1-2; D is perhaps TRBD1 (6 bases). The DNA for the CDR3 is TGTGCCAGCAGCCAAGTCGACAGGACAGATGGCTACACCTTC. Translating it yields CASSQVDRTDGYTF.